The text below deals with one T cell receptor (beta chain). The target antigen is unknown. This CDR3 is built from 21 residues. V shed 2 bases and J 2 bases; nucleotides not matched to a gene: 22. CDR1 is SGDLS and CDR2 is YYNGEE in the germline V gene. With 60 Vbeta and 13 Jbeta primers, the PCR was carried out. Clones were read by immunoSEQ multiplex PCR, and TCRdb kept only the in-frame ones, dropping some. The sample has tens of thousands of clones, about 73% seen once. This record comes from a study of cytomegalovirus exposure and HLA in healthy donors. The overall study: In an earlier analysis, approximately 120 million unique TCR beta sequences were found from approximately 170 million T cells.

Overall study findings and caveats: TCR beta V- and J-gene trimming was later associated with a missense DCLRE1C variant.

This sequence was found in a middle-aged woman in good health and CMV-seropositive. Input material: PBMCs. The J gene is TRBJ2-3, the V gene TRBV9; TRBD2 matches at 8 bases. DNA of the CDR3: TGTGCCAGCAGCGTCCAGACTTCCGGGACTAGTTTTATAGGCGACACAGATACGCAGTATTTT. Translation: CASSVQTSGTSFIGDTDTQYF.